At least ten counts were recorded for the clone carrying this T cell receptor beta chain. From the 5' RACE reads, TCRdb called clonotypes with MiXCR, one entry per CDR3 protein. This table has around 210,000 distinct CDR3 sequences, around 8% appearing once. The data were obtained in a study of CD8 T cells in ankylosing spondylitis. The CDR3 is made up of 14 amino acids. CDR1 MNHEY and CDR2 SMNVEV come from the germline V gene (reference sequence). Trimming removed 5 bases from V and 2 bases from J; junction bases left unmatched: 5. Source material: blood, either unsorted or a sorted T cell fraction (not recorded which). The receptor's source is a female donor with ankylosing spondylitis or in good health (not recorded which). This chain joins TRBV27 and TRBJ2-7; 8 nucleotides align to TRBD2. Here the CDR3 reads CASSQSGSTYEQYF. The CDR3 bases are TGTGCCAGCAGTCAGAGCGGGAGCACCTACGAGCAGTACTTC.